What follows are 31 T cell receptor beta chains derived from one specimen sequenced in a study of blood T cell repertoires in COVID-19. Generated by immunoSEQ multiplex PCR, the TCRdb table keeps only in-frame clones and is missing some. The table shows 70,000 to 90,000 clones, with more than 60% occurring only once. Source material: peripheral blood. These receptors originate from a human donor in a cohort sampled during active COVID-19.

The J gene is TRBJ2-3, the V gene TRBV15; 8 bases match TRBD2. Germline CDR1 and CDR2: LNHNV and YYDKDF (reference sequence). The length of the CDR3 is 15 residues. With V trimmed by 1 base and J by 2 bases, 2 bases remained unmatched. CDR3 sequence (DNA): TGTGCCACCAGCAGAGCGCGGGGGGTCACAGATACGCAGTATTTT. Translation gives CATSRARGVTDTQYF.

This clone was seen many times. The chain employs TRBV28 and TRBJ2-5, with D possibly being TRBD1 (5 bases). Germline V gives CDR1 MDHEN, CDR2 SYDVKM. The CDR3 loop spans 12 amino acids. Deletions cut 10 bases from V and 1 base from J, with 10 bases between. The CDR3 DNA reads as TGTGCCACCGGACAAATCCAAGAGACCCAGTACTTC. It encodes CATGQIQETQYF.

V usage is TRBV7-2 and J usage is TRBJ2-2; no firm D call. This CDR3 comprises 15 residues. V was pared by 3 bases and J by 2 bases, with 10 bases between. Germline V gives CDR1 SGHTA, CDR2 FQGNSA. CDR3 in amino acids: CASSFNRVNTGELFF. The CDR3 bases are TGTGCCAGCAGCTTCAATCGAGTTAACACCGGGGAGCTGTTTTTT.

This chain connects TRBV24-1 to TRBJ1-2; 11 positions match TRBD1. Unmatched junction bases numbered 5, after V lost 4 bases and J lost 5 bases. Germline loops: CDR1 KGHDR, CDR2 SFDVKD. The CDR3 contains 15 residues. The CDR3 nucleotides are TGTGCCACCAGTGAGCCCGGGACAGGGGGATATGGCTACACCTTC. As protein: CATSEPGTGGYGYTF.

The chain carries TRBV24-1 and TRBJ1-6, with TRBD1 matching over 8 bases. The germline V gene has CDR1 KGHDR and CDR2 SFDVKD. V gave up 4 bases and J gave up 8 bases; unmatched junction bases: 9. This CDR3 has 16 amino acids. DNA for the CDR3: TGTGCCACCAGTGACCCTCGACAGGGGCCCTATTCACCCCTCCACTTT. It is translated as CATSDPRQGPYSPLHF.

This clone was counted between two and nine times. The rearrangement links TRBV19 to TRBJ1-1; the D is unclear. This CDR3 spans 11 amino acids. Deletions cut 6 bases from V and 1 base from J, with 3 bases between. Germline values: CDR1 LNHDA, CDR2 SQIVND (reference sequence). In nucleotides, the CDR3 is TGTGCCAGTAGCTGGAACACTGAAGCTTTCTTT. Translated: CASSWNTEAFF.

The rearrangement links TRBV19 to TRBJ1-1; the match to TRBD1 covers 10 bases. This CDR3 spans 14 amino acids. Per germline, CDR1 LNHDA and CDR2 SQIVND (reference sequence). J was trimmed by 5 bases and V by 6 bases; bases with no gene match: 6. The CDR3 DNA is TGTGCCAGTAGGGCGACAGGGGGCTGGACTGAAGCTTTCTTT. It is translated as CASRATGGWTEAFF.

This chain connects TRBV6-2 or TRBV6-3 to TRBJ2-5; weak D call: TRBD2 (7 bases). The CDR3 totals 13 residues. The germline V gene encodes CDR1 MNHEY and CDR2 SVGEGT. Trimming shortened V by 4 bases and J by 4 bases, and 10 bases separated the two germline ends. The CDR3, as DNA: TGTGCCAGCAGTTGGGGGGGCCTAGAGACCCAGTACTTC. This gives the protein CASSWGGLETQYF.

The gene calls are TRBV6-5 and TRBJ1-3, with TRBD1 as a possible D gene (6 bases). The CDR3 covers 15 residues. Germline CDR1 is MNHEY and CDR2 is SVGAGI. V was shortened by 7 bases and J by 0 bases, with 13 bases between the two germline ends. CDR3 loop: CASIQGYGSGNTIYF. The CDR3, as DNA: TGTGCCAGCATTCAGGGGTACGGCTCTGGAAACACCATATATTTT.

The sample holds one count of this clone. The chain uses TRBV11-2 and TRBJ1-6; D possibly corresponds to TRBD1 (5 bases). The CDR3 loop spans 16 amino acids. With 5 bases removed from V and 7 bases from J, the gap between germline ends came to 18 bases. Germline loops: CDR1 SGHAT, CDR2 FQNNGV. Here the CDR3 reads CASSIWDFLGNSPLHF. The CDR3 nucleotides are TGTGCCAGCAGCATCTGGGACTTCCTAGGCAATTCACCCCTCCACTTT.

V usage is TRBV15 and J usage is TRBJ2-1, with D perhaps TRBD2 (5 bases). Germline CDR1 LNHNV, CDR2 YYDKDF (reference sequence). CDR3 length: 16 residues. The ends were cut back, 4 bases at V and 6 bases at J, with 19 bases in the middle. CDR3 in amino acids: CATSTYYDYSRNEQFF. CDR3 DNA sequence: TGTGCCACCAGCACCTATTATGACTATTCCCGCAATGAGCAGTTCTTC.

This rearrangement joins TRBV14 to TRBJ2-1; D may be TRBD1 (5 bases). This CDR3 has 11 amino acids. Germline V lookup: CDR1 SGHDN, CDR2 FVKESK. Between the trimmed V and J ends, which lost 5 bases and 7 bases, there was a span of 6 bases. CDR3 protein: CASSTGNEQFF. The CDR3 bases are TGTGCCAGCAGCACAGGTAATGAGCAGTTCTTC.

Regarding this clone: This may be a read error, as it is one base from a much larger clone. The V and J genes are TRBV27 and TRBJ2-2; D not certain. Trimming took off 5 bases at V and 7 bases at J, with 14 bases between the two ends. CDR1 is MNHEY, CDR2 SMNVEV, per germline (reference sequence). The CDR3 covers 14 residues. CDR3 protein: CASSQTRLGGELFF. As DNA, the CDR3 is TGTGCCAGCAGTCAAACGAGACTCGGCGGGGAGCTGTTTTTT.

This clone appeared a single time. The gene calls are TRBV4-1 and TRBJ2-1; D remains unclear. V lost 1 base to trimming and J lost 6 bases, with 7 bases between them. The length of the CDR3 is 13 residues. In germline, CDR1 is MGHRA, CDR2 YSYEKL. CDR3 DNA: TGCGCCAGCAGCCAAGTGTTCCTCAATGAGCAGTTCTTC. Translation: CASSQVFLNEQFF.

The genes are TRBV4-3 and TRBJ2-1; D possibly corresponds to TRBD2 (5 bases). V was clipped by 4 bases and J by 0 bases, with 10 bases between them. The CDR3 consists of 15 residues. Germline values: CDR1 LGHNA, CDR2 YSLEER. This chain's CDR3 is CASSPGLSSYNEQFF. The CDR3 DNA is TGCGCCAGCAGCCCAGGACTTAGCTCCTACAATGAGCAGTTCTTC.

This clone was observed a handful of times. This chain joins TRBV7-6 and TRBJ1-5, with D hard to call. Trimming took 3 bases from V and 9 from J, leaving 18 bases between them. CDR3 length: 15 amino acids. Germline V gene lookup returns CDR1 SGHVS and CDR2 FNYEAQ. The CDR3 reads CASSLGDGGEGPQHF. The CDR3 bases are TGTGCCAGCAGCTTGGGTGATGGAGGCGAGGGGCCCCAGCATTTT.

V is TRBV23-1 and J is TRBJ2-7; TRBD1 matches 9 bases. TRBV23-1 qualifies as an ORF whose function is uncertain. The CDR3 consists of 14 residues. CDR3 coding DNA: TGCGCCAGCCCACCGGGACAGGGCTCCCACGAGCAGTACGTC. As protein: CASPPGQGSHEQYV.

V and J are TRBV6-6 and TRBJ1-1; 10 nucleotides agree with TRBD1. Germline CDR1 MNHNY, CDR2 SVGAGI (reference sequence). The CDR3 spans 16 residues. V trimming: 5 bases; J trimming: 6 bases; junction bases outside the gene matches: 12. The CDR3 spells CASSHTPGQGFPEAFF. The CDR3 coding sequence is TGTGCCAGCAGTCACACACCGGGACAGGGGTTCCCTGAAGCTTTCTTT.

The genes are TRBV7-2 and TRBJ1-6; 8 bases map to TRBD1. The germline V gene has CDR1 SGHTA and CDR2 FQGNSA. The CDR3 contains 15 residues. V was pared by 5 bases and J by 7 bases, with 7 bases of the junction left unmatched. CDR3 amino acids: CASSPSDRVNSPLHF. The DNA of the CDR3 is TGTGCCAGCAGCCCCTCGGACAGGGTCAATTCACCCCTCCACTTT.

This clone was detected a few times. The chain employs TRBV19 and TRBJ1-1; no clear D. Germline values: CDR1 LNHDA, CDR2 SQIVND (reference sequence). Trimming shortened V by 4 bases and J by 4 bases, and 10 bases separated the two germline ends. The CDR3 length is 13 residues. The CDR3 spells CASSTTLVTEAFF. CDR3 bases: TGTGCCAGTAGTACGACCCTAGTCACTGAAGCTTTCTTT.

This sequence joins TRBV5-4 and TRBJ2-3; TRBD2 matches 14 bases. Germline loops: CDR1 SGHNT, CDR2 YYREEE (reference sequence). This CDR3 is built from 16 residues. V was clipped by 2 bases and J by 5 bases; unmatched bases: 4. CDR3 loop: CASSLRLAGGGDTQYF. The CDR3 nucleotides read TGTGCCAGCAGCTTACGACTAGCGGGGGGGGGAGATACGCAGTATTTT. The whole variable domain, filled in from reference TRBV5-4 and TRBJ2-3, reads ETGVTQSPTHLIKTRGQQVTLRCSSQSGHNTVSWYQQALGQGPQFIFQYYREEENGRGNFPPRFSGLQFPNYSSELNVNALELDDSALYLCASSLRLAGGGDTQYFGPGTRLTVL.

V usage is TRBV7-8 and J usage is TRBJ1-1; D perhaps matches TRBD1 (6 bases). Trimming removed 5 bases at V and 8 bases at J, with 12 bases between. Germline-derived CDR1 and CDR2 are SGHVS and FQNEAQ. This CDR3 is built from 12 residues. This chain's CDR3 is CASSPTGAEAFF. CDR3 nucleotides: TGTGCCAGCAGCCCGACAGGAGCCGAAGCTTTCTTT.

The gene calls are TRBV6-2 or TRBV6-3 and TRBJ2-1; D remains unclear. The CDR3 is 12 residues long. Germline assignment: CDR1 MNHEY and CDR2 SVGEGT. The germline V and J ends were trimmed by 3 bases and 7 bases, with 7 bases remaining between them. Here the CDR3 DNA reads TGTGCCAGCAGTTATTACGCGAATGAGCAGTTCTTC. Protein: CASSYYANEQFF.

This clone was seen only a few times. This rearrangement joins TRBV9 to TRBJ2-4, with D tentatively TRBD1 (5 bases). Germline CDR1 SGDLS, CDR2 YYNGEE. V was shortened by 4 bases and J by 6 bases, with 20 bases between the two germline ends. This CDR3 comprises 16 residues. CDR3 region: CASSPEDQGPGNIQYF. The CDR3 DNA reads TGTGCCAGCAGCCCCGAAGATCAGGGCCCAGGAAACATTCAGTACTTC.

V is TRBV2 and J is TRBJ2-7; tentatively, D is TRBD2 (7 bases). V lost 2 bases and J 2 bases, leaving 13 bases between the germline ends. The CDR3 is made up of 15 amino acids. Germline CDR1 is SNHLY and CDR2 is FYNNEI. The chain's CDR3 is CASSESGGPTYEQYF. The CDR3 DNA follows: TGTGCCAGCAGTGAATCGGGGGGCCCTACCTACGAGCAGTACTTC.

The rearrangement links TRBV5-1 to TRBJ2-5, with 7 positions matching TRBD1. Germline loops: CDR1 SGHRS, CDR2 YFSETQ. This CDR3 is 14 amino acids long. Trimming cost V 2 bases and J 1 base; bases outside gene matches: 2. The CDR3 DNA reads TGCGCCAGCAGCTTAGGACAGGTCCAAGAGACCCAGTACTTC. Its protein is CASSLGQVQETQYF.

The genes are TRBV24-1 and TRBJ2-2; no firm D call. The germline V gene encodes CDR1 KGHDR and CDR2 SFDVKD. With 5 bases removed from V and 3 bases from J, the gap between germline ends came to 9 bases. The CDR3 runs 14 residues. This CDR3 reads CATSAGSDTGELFF. The CDR3 DNA reads as TGTGCCACCAGTGCCGGGTCGGACACCGGGGAGCTGTTTTTT.

This chain joins TRBV4-1 and TRBJ2-5; 7 bases align to TRBD2. The CDR3 consists of 16 residues. The J segment lost 1 base and the V segment lost 1 base, leaving 6 bases of the junction unmatched. Germline CDR1 is MGHRA and CDR2 is YSYEKL. CDR3 sequence reads: CASSQGLSGVQETQYF. CDR3 DNA: TGCGCCAGCAGCCAAGGGTTAAGCGGGGTCCAAGAGACCCAGTACTTC.

The V gene is TRBV4-1, the J gene TRBJ1-1; D perhaps matches TRBD1 (5 bases). CDR3 length: 11 amino acids. Trimming pared 4 bases from V and 8 bases from J, leaving 8 bases between. The germline CDR1 and CDR2 sequences are MGHRA and YSYEKL. CDR3 nucleotide sequence: TGCGCCAGCAGCCGGGGGAGGGAAGCTTTCTTT. Residues: CASSRGREAFF.

The V and J genes are TRBV7-9 and TRBJ2-1; the D gene is possibly TRBD2 (5 bases). Trimming took off 1 base at V and 2 bases at J, with 9 bases between the two ends. CDR1 is SEHNR and CDR2 is FQNEAQ in the germline V gene (reference sequence). This CDR3 spans 15 amino acids. CDR3 nucleotides: TGTGCCAGCAGCTTAGGTTCGAGGGCCTACAATGAGCAGTTCTTC. Protein sequence: CASSLGSRAYNEQFF.

V is TRBV29-1 and J is TRBJ2-1; TRBD2 matches 8 bases. Germline V gene data show CDR1 as SQVTM and CDR2 as ANQGSEA. CDR3 length: 16 amino acids. The V gene end was trimmed by 1 base and the J gene end by 0 bases; junction bases not matched to a gene: 5. DNA of the CDR3: TGCAGCGTTGAAGGCAAAAGCGGGAGCTCCTACAATGAGCAGTTCTTC. Translating gives CSVEGKSGSSYNEQFF.